The 20 T cell receptor beta chains listed next were all sequenced from one sample in a study of Ad26.COV2.S vaccination and SARS-CoV-2 variants. Treatment of the sample: about 20 received Ad26.COV2.S at low or high dose, single or two shots; roughly five received placebo; per-sample allocation not given. Sampling occurred on day 63 after the first vaccine or placebo injection. This table comes from immunoSEQ multiplex PCR, and its TCRdb copy is limited to in-frame clones, with some not included. The data hold fewer than 400,000 clones, with roughly 90% observed a single time. Material: peripheral blood, obtained in a trial of Ad26.COV2.S vaccine versus placebo. The receptors come from a person aged 18 to 65 who received the Ad26.COV2.S COVID-19 vaccine or a placebo.

This chain connects TRBV5-1 to TRBJ2-7; weak D call: TRBD1 (5 bases). V was pared by 0 bases and J by 0 bases, with 13 bases between. The CDR3 extends over 16 amino acids. In germline, CDR1 is SGHRS, CDR2 YFSETQ. The CDR3 loop reads CASSLDAATVSYEQYV. The CDR3 DNA sequence: TGCGCCAGCAGCTTGGATGCAGCGACAGTCTCCTACGAGCAGTACGTC.

This chain joins TRBV6-2 or TRBV6-3 and TRBJ2-2, with TRBD2 identical over 8 bases. This CDR3 has 19 amino acids. From germline, CDR1 is MNHEY and CDR2 SVGEGT. Losses at the gene ends were 6 bases for V and 5 bases for J; bases not matched to a gene: 20. CDR3 DNA: TGTGCCAGCAGCTCATCTCCCCTTTCGGGGGGGCGGGTAACCGGGGAGCTGTTTTTT. This encodes CASSSSPLSGGRVTGELFF.

The chain has TRBV27 and TRBJ2-1, with 10 bases that match TRBD2. The V and J ends lost 5 bases and 9 bases, in that order; junction bases with no gene match: 7. The CDR3 is 14 residues long. The V gene's germline CDR1 is MNHEY and CDR2 SMNVEV (reference sequence). CDR3 region: CASSTRTSGGEQFF. DNA of the CDR3: TGTGCCAGCAGTACCAGGACTAGCGGAGGTGAGCAGTTCTTC.

The chain carries TRBV7-8 and TRBJ1-3; D call uncertain. The CDR3 has 16 amino acids. Looked up from germline, CDR1 is SGHVS and CDR2 is FQNEAQ. V was pared by 2 bases and J by 0 bases, with 11 bases between. The CDR3 nucleotides read TGTGCCAGCAGCTTAAGAGTTGGCAACTCTGGAAACACCATATATTTT. It translates to CASSLRVGNSGNTIYF.

The J gene is TRBJ1-2, the V gene TRBV6-5; 8 bases match TRBD1. V trimming: 6 bases; J trimming: 4 bases; junction bases outside the gene matches: 7. Looked up from germline, CDR1 is MNHEY and CDR2 is SVGAGI. The CDR3 has 14 amino acids. CDR3 sequence (DNA): TGTGCCAGCAGGGCGACAGGGGAAGGCTATGGCTACACCTTC. Its translation is CASRATGEGYGYTF.

This clone was recorded a few times. The V and J genes are TRBV10-1 and TRBJ2-7; 9 bases agree with TRBD2. From germline, CDR1 is WNHNN and CDR2 SYGVQD (reference sequence). V was pared by 5 bases and J by 2 bases, with 4 bases of the junction left unmatched. This CDR3 region has 14 residues. CDR3 sequence reads: CASSSGGTAYEQYF. The DNA of the CDR3 is TGCGCCAGCAGTAGCGGGGGGACCGCCTACGAGCAGTACTTC.

The chain uses TRBV11-3 and TRBJ1-1; D possibly corresponds to TRBD1 (6 bases). The V and J ends lost 1 base and 0 bases respectively, with 18 bases between them. The CDR3 totals 18 residues. From germline, CDR1 is SGHNT and CDR2 YENEEA. CDR3 residues: CASSLGAAGGLMNTEAFF. CDR3 in DNA: TGTGCCAGCAGCTTAGGGGCCGCGGGGGGCCTCATGAACACTGAAGCTTTCTTT.

The chain joins TRBV6-6 to TRBJ1-3; D remains ambiguous. CDR1 is MNHNY, CDR2 SVGAGI, per germline (reference sequence). The CDR3 length is 16 residues. V lost 2 bases, J lost 2 bases, and 13 bases lay in between. For the CDR3, the DNA is TGTGCCAGCAGTTACCCGACCACAGTACCTGGAAACACCATATATTTT. Translated: CASSYPTTVPGNTIYF.

The chain is built from TRBV6-1 and TRBJ2-7; TRBD1 matches at 8 bases. Losses at the gene ends were 3 bases for V and 2 bases for J; bases not matched to a gene: 6. The length of the CDR3 is 15 residues. Germline V CDR1 and CDR2: MNHNS, SASEGT. The CDR3 sequence is CASSDRTGTPYEQYF. In DNA, the CDR3 is TGTGCCAGCAGTGATAGGACAGGGACCCCCTACGAGCAGTACTTC.

The chain couples TRBV7-9 to TRBJ2-1, with 7 positions matching TRBD2. The germline CDR1 and CDR2 sequences are SEHNR and FQNEAQ (reference sequence). This CDR3 spans 15 amino acids. Trimming cost V 1 base and J 7 bases; bases outside gene matches: 7. The CDR3 DNA reads as TGTGCCAGCAGCTTAGAGGCGGGAGTGTGGAATGAGCAGTTCTTC. This encodes CASSLEAGVWNEQFF.

The V and J genes are TRBV5-6 and TRBJ1-1, with D possibly being TRBD1 (6 bases). CDR3 length equals 13 residues. Trimming took 2 bases from V and 1 from J, leaving 6 bases between them. From germline, CDR1 is SGHDT and CDR2 YYEEEE. CDR3 nucleotides: TGTGCCAGCAGCTTCAGGGGGAACACTGAAGCTTTCTTT. Residues: CASSFRGNTEAFF.

This sequence joins TRBV27 and TRBJ1-5; D unclear. The germline V and J ends were trimmed by 3 bases and 0 bases, with 9 bases remaining between them. Germline assignment: CDR1 MNHEY and CDR2 SMNVEV (reference sequence). The CDR3 runs 15 residues. This chain's CDR3 is CASSFTEHSNQPQHF. CDR3 sequence (DNA): TGTGCCAGCAGTTTTACAGAGCATAGCAATCAGCCCCAGCATTTT.

CDR3 sequence reads: CASSSTSNTIYF. CDR3 sequence (DNA): TGTGCCAGCAGTTCGACCTCAAACACCATATATTTT. V and J are TRBV28 and TRBJ1-3; no clear D. CDR1 MDHEN and CDR2 SYDVKM come from the germline V gene. V gave up 4 bases and J gave up 6 bases, with 7 bases separating them. The CDR3 totals 12 residues.

V and J are TRBV10-1 and TRBJ2-2; 13 positions match TRBD2. The germline V gene encodes CDR1 WNHNN and CDR2 SYGVQD (reference sequence). V gave up 3 bases and J gave up 9 bases; unmatched junction bases: 7. The CDR3 has 16 amino acids. CDR3 residues: CASSDSGTSGARELFF. The CDR3 region has the DNA TGCGCCAGCAGTGATAGCGGGACTAGCGGGGCCCGGGAGCTGTTTTTT.

The chain uses TRBV7-3 and TRBJ1-2; D call uncertain. The germline CDR1 and CDR2 sequences are SGHTA and FQGTGA. V lost 3 bases, J lost 6 bases, and 11 bases lay in between. The CDR3 covers 13 residues. The CDR3 sequence is CASSLPGGDGYTF. The DNA of the CDR3 is TGTGCCAGCAGCTTGCCGGGAGGCGATGGCTACACCTTC. Together with reference TRBV7-3 and TRBJ1-2, the CDR3 gives the full variable domain: GAGVSQTPSNKVTEKGKYVELRCDPISGHTALYWYRQSLGQGPEFLIYFQGTGAADDSGLPNDRFFAVRPEGSVSTLKIQRTERGDSAVYLCASSLPGGDGYTFGSGTRLTVV.

The rearrangement uses TRBV6-2 or TRBV6-3 and TRBJ2-1; 15 bases fit TRBD2. The CDR3 loop spans 18 amino acids. Germline values: CDR1 MNHEY, CDR2 SVGEGT. J lost 0 bases, V lost 5 bases, and 5 bases had no gene match. CDR3 region: CASSTPGLAGGSYNEQFF. CDR3 sequence (DNA): TGTGCCAGCAGTACACCGGGACTAGCGGGGGGCTCCTACAATGAGCAGTTCTTC.

The chain is built from TRBV7-9 and TRBJ1-2, with 7 bases identical to TRBD1. The CDR3 is 16 residues long. Germline CDR1 and CDR2: SEHNR and FQNEAQ (reference sequence). With 4 bases clipped from V and 1 base from J, the junction kept 9 bases outside the gene matches. In nucleotides, the CDR3 is TGTGCCAGCAGCTCAGAAGGGACAGAGTTTAACTATGGCTACACCTTC. Translated, it gives CASSSEGTEFNYGYTF.

This sequence joins TRBV14 and TRBJ2-2; unclear D gene. CDR1 is SGHDN and CDR2 is FVKESK in the germline V gene. V dropped 4 bases and J dropped 1 base, with 13 bases sitting between them. This CDR3 has 16 residues. The CDR3 coding sequence is TGTGCCAGCAGCCTCTGGGCAGGCTTGAACACCGGGGAGCTGTTTTTT. Translating gives CASSLWAGLNTGELFF.

The V call is TRBV13, the J call TRBJ2-5, with D perhaps matching TRBD1 (6 bases). V lost 7 bases to trimming and J lost 1 base, with 13 bases between them. Germline lookup yields CDR1 PRHDT and CDR2 FYEKMQ (reference sequence). The CDR3 runs to 14 residues. CDR3 amino acids: CASTAQGLQETQYF. The DNA for the CDR3 is TGTGCCAGCACCGCACAGGGCCTCCAAGAGACCCAGTACTTC.

This clone was found once. CDR3 in amino acids: CASSPQGMTGSRMNTEAFF. The CDR3 DNA reads TGTGCCAGCTCACCACAGGGAATGACAGGGTCCCGCATGAACACTGAAGCTTTCTTT. This chain connects TRBV18 to TRBJ1-1, with 7 bases that match TRBD1. Per germline, CDR1 KGHSH and CDR2 LQKENI. This CDR3 is 19 amino acids long. V lost 1 base and J lost 0; bases outside the gene matches: 14.